The 7 T cell receptor beta chains in this list originate from one sample, sequenced in a study of blood T cell repertoires in COVID-19. Data came from immunoSEQ multiplex PCR; TCRdb stores just in-frame clones and leaves some out. The sample consists of 200,000 to 300,000 clones, roughly nine tenths of them appearing once. The sample taken for sequencing was peripheral blood. Receptors originate from a man in his sixties who had recovered from COVID-19.

This clone appeared once. The V and J genes are TRBV7-2 and TRBJ2-5; 8 bases fit TRBD1. Germline-derived CDR1 and CDR2 are SGHTA and FQGNSA. This CDR3 is 14 amino acids long. V trimming: 5 bases; J trimming: 5 bases; junction bases outside the gene matches: 7. The CDR3 protein is CASSQGAFGETQYF. The CDR3 nucleotides are TGTGCCAGCAGCCAGGGGGCTTTTGGGGAGACCCAGTACTTC.

The chain joins TRBV3-1 (or the pseudogene TRBV3-2) to TRBJ1-6, with D maybe TRBD1 (5 bases). Trimming took 1 base from V and 6 from J, leaving 13 bases between them. Per the germline V gene, CDR1 is LGHDT and CDR2 is YNNKEL (reference sequence). The CDR3 is 16 residues long. The CDR3 sequence: CASSQGGRLANSPLHF. The CDR3 DNA is TGTGCCAGCAGCCAAGGGGGCCGCTTAGCTAATTCACCCCTCCACTTT.

This clone was seen a few times. The V gene is TRBV3-1 (or the pseudogene TRBV3-2), the J gene TRBJ2-1; D not resolved. V shed 3 bases and J shed 7 bases, with 25 bases lying between them. The CDR3 totals 18 residues. Germline loops: CDR1 LGHDT, CDR2 YNNKEL (reference sequence). This chain's CDR3 is CASSQSGRWQPHGNEQFF. Written as DNA, the CDR3 is TGTGCCAGCAGCCAGAGTGGTCGATGGCAGCCTCACGGGAATGAGCAGTTCTTC.

The V gene is TRBV28, the J gene TRBJ1-5, with D unresolved. V gave up 3 bases and J gave up 5 bases, with 11 bases separating them. Germline assignment: CDR1 MDHEN and CDR2 SYDVKM. The CDR3 consists of 14 residues. The CDR3 region has the DNA TGTGCCAGCAGTTTTACAGCCTCCTATCAGCCCCAGCATTTT. Translation gives CASSFTASYQPQHF.

This clone was detected a few times. The rearrangement joins TRBV19 to TRBJ1-5; 7 positions match TRBD1. The CDR3 totals 15 residues. Germline values: CDR1 LNHDA, CDR2 SQIVND (reference sequence). V was pared by 1 base and J by 4 bases, with 4 bases of the junction left unmatched. The CDR3, as DNA: TGTGCCAGTAGTATAGGTCCGACAGGGAATCAGCCCCAGCATTTT. This codes for CASSIGPTGNQPQHF.

This clone was observed a single time. The same CDR3 also results from other DNA sequences found in this sample. The chain couples TRBV7-2 to TRBJ2-5; the D gene is possibly TRBD1 (5 bases). Germline V gene lookup returns CDR1 SGHTA and CDR2 FQGNSA. The CDR3 runs to 15 residues. V shed 1 base and J shed 5 bases, with 14 bases lying between them. The CDR3 DNA reads as TGTGCCAGCAGCTTAGGACCCCAACCAGGGGAGACCCAGTACTTC. Its translation: CASSLGPQPGETQYF.

The genes are TRBV19 and TRBJ1-6; the match to TRBD1 covers 9 bases. The trim removed 9 bases at V and 1 base at J, leaving 4 bases unmatched. Germline V CDR1 and CDR2: LNHDA, SQIVND (reference sequence). The CDR3 is made up of 15 amino acids. The CDR3 DNA sequence: TGTGCCAGCCGGGACAGGGAGTCCTATAATTCACCCCTCCACTTT. This gives the protein CASRDRESYNSPLHF.